This T cell receptor (beta chain) was recorded in a study of blood T cells in healthy people across ages (dated by TCRdb to between 2014 and 2016). General notes on the study: Template switching captured roughly one uniquely barcoded TCR beta cDNA molecule per two T cells in model experiments. Age-related changes in TCR beta repertoire diversity were measured in the study by deep sequencing normalized with unique cDNA molecular identifiers. Donors were grouped into four age groups: young (average roughly 17 years), middle-aged (about 38), aged (approximately 58) and long-lived (around 82). To avoid experimental bias, donors of different ages were spread randomly across the sequencing lanes. For two donors (one aged 18 to 30 and one aged 80 or older), the study analyzed two additional independent replicas of 1 million unique cDNA reads from the same blood draw. Findings and caveats that apply to the study as a whole: Bulk unsorted PBMC profiling prevented conclusive comparison of naive and antigen-experienced compartments. Because the CMV infection status of the donors was unknown, age-related changes in expanded clonotypes may potentially have been confounded. Estimates of total diversity based on one million sequenced T cells were regarded as lower bounds and as underestimates. Compared with the aged group, the long-lived group had more naive CD4+ T cells, fewer expanded clones and increased TCR diversity, suggesting age selection. Observed TCR beta diversity per million T cells fell roughly linearly with age, and a significant reduction was already apparent by age roughly 40. The percentage of naive T cells measured by flow cytometry correlated strongly with observed TCR beta diversity.

The protocol used for the library was 5' RACE. The sequencing machine was an Illumina HiSeq 2500. The second PCR ran for about 7 to 11 cycles and used a J-beta primer mix along with a sample-barcoded 5' primer. A unique molecular identifier was introduced onto each TCR beta cDNA molecule by a template-switch 5' adaptor carrying 12 random nucleotides. Each sample yielded at least 2.5 million CDR3-containing paired-end reads. The Mint cDNA synthesis kit, primed by a TRBC-specific oligonucleotide, was used to synthesize first-strand cDNA from all RNA. After uracil-DNA glycosylase treatment, a first 18-cycle PCR used universal primers M1SS and BC2_uni_R on all cDNA. The authors' analysis ran thus. Normalization of each sample was performed by random selection of 1 million high-quality reads, each carrying a distinct molecular identifier. Reads with shared molecular identifiers were discarded instead of being binned into consensus sequences. CDR3 identification, clonotype clustering and error correction used MiTCR with a Q25 quality threshold and the strictest error-elimination algorithm. A nonparametric unseen species model using Euler transformation provided a lower-bound estimate of total TCR beta diversity. TCRdb reprocessed the public reads (quality trimming at Q25 with fastp, clone calling with MiXCR) and kept in-frame beta chains. Each CDR3 protein gets just one entry, which takes the most common genes and DNA from the rows behind it. The V and J calls and clone size come from TCRdb's table, not from the authors' own analysis. The sample table records roughly 2 million distinct CDR3 sequences; around half of these occur just once. The leading ten clones occupy approximately 2% of the sample.

Worth noting for this clonotype: The antigen it binds to is not known. No much larger clone is present one base from it, and per-base qualities are unavailable.

The CDR3 holds 14 amino acids from the cysteine to the phenylalanine. Only CDR3 DNA is held: 42 bases, read in frame from base 1. CDR1 and CDR2, per the germline V gene, are SGHTA and FQGNSA. Relative to germline, V is 2 bases shorter and J is 13 bases shorter, with 18 bases between their ends. The donors were around 39 Caucasian individuals from Russia, aged roughly 6 to 100 years, who were systemically healthy. Approximately 9.7 milliliters of peripheral blood were drawn from each donor into EDTA-treated Vacutainer tubes. PBMCs were isolated by Ficoll-Paque density-gradient centrifugation, with at least 7 million obtained per sample. Total RNA was extracted from PBMCs with Trizol reagent, with at least 6 micrograms obtained per sample. For every donor, flow cytometry on a PBMC aliquot measured the percentage of naive CD45RAhigh/CD27high T cells.

The receptor comes from a woman in her thirties or forties in good health. Here the chain combines TRBV7-2 and TRBJ2-1, and perhaps TRBD1 as D gene, on 6 matching bases. Material for sequencing was blood. CDR3 region: CASSLRGGQETQFF. The nucleotides read TGTGCCAGCAGCTTACGAGGGGGTCAAGAGACCCAGTTCTTC.